A single sample is the source of the 31 T cell receptor beta chains below, sequenced in a study of T cells in narcolepsy. TCRdb's copy holds only in-frame clones and misses some; the assay was immunoSEQ multiplex PCR. The table shows 25,000 to 35,000 clones, with 75% to 90% occurring only once. Sequenced input: memory (CD45RA-) CD4+ T cells from blood. The receptors were gathered from a human donor in good health.

The J gene is TRBJ1-2, the V gene TRBV6-6; D is perhaps TRBD1 (6 bases). Per germline, CDR1 MNHNY and CDR2 SVGAGI (reference sequence). Trimming took off 6 bases at V and 2 bases at J, with 16 bases between the two ends. There are 15 residues in the CDR3. The CDR3 region has the DNA TGTGCCAGCAGGGACCTAGGTGGACAGAACTATGGCTACACCTTC. This codes for CASRDLGGQNYGYTF.

The CDR3 DNA follows: TGCGCCAGCAGCTCCCTGTCGAACACTGAAGCTTTCTTT. Protein sequence: CASSSLSNTEAFF. The chain recombines TRBV4-1 with TRBJ1-1; D unclear. Germline assignment: CDR1 MGHRA and CDR2 YSYEKL. V dropped 5 bases and J dropped 1 base, with 8 bases sitting between them. The CDR3 covers 13 residues.

The chain combines TRBV4-3 with TRBJ2-5; D remains ambiguous. Germline CDR1 and CDR2: LGHNA and YSLEER. V gave up 1 base and J gave up 5 bases, with 8 bases separating them. This CDR3 has 13 amino acids. CDR3 DNA sequence: TGCGCCAGCAGCCAAGGGGTCGGGGAGACCCAGTACTTC. As protein: CASSQGVGETQYF.

The chain employs TRBV23-1 and TRBJ2-5, with D hard to call. TRBV23-1 is an ORF, and what it does is uncertain. The germline V and J ends were trimmed by 0 bases and 5 bases, with 4 bases remaining between them. This CDR3 has 12 residues. CDR3 coding DNA: TGCGCCAGCAGTCAATCGGGGGAGACCCAGTACTTC. Amino acids: CASSQSGETQYF.

This clone occurred a few times. The chain employs TRBV28 and TRBJ2-7; TRBD2 agrees at 13 bases. CDR3 size: 17 residues. From germline, CDR1 is MDHEN and CDR2 SYDVKM. Unmatched junction bases numbered 11, after V lost 5 bases and J lost 4 bases. CDR3 DNA: TGTGCCAGCAGTACCCGACTAGCGGGGGGTATGGGGTACGAGCAGTACTTC. Translated, it gives CASSTRLAGGMGYEQYF.

This rearrangement joins TRBV28 to TRBJ2-4; no firm D call. In germline, CDR1 is MDHEN, CDR2 SYDVKM. Trimming took off 5 bases at V and 0 bases at J, with 11 bases between the two ends. The CDR3 covers 15 residues. CDR3 bases: TGTGCCAGCAGTACATCATTGCTAGCCAAAAACATTCAGTACTTC. Translating it yields CASSTSLLAKNIQYF.

The chain employs TRBV12-5 and TRBJ2-3; possible D gene TRBD2, 5 bases. Per germline, CDR1 LGHNT and CDR2 FRNRAP. This CDR3 has 17 residues. Trimming removed 3 bases at V and 0 bases at J, with 16 bases between. The CDR3 region has the DNA TGTGCTAGTGGTTTCATCCCTGGACTCGGGAGCACAGATACGCAGTATTTT. Amino acids: CASGFIPGLGSTDTQYF.

Comment on this clone: Other DNA sequences from this sample encode an identical CDR3 as well. The chain has TRBV5-1 and TRBJ1-1, with D hard to call. The V end was cut by 0 bases, the J end by 2 bases, with 11 bases between. This CDR3 region has 15 residues. Germline lookup yields CDR1 SGHRS and CDR2 YFSETQ. In nucleotides, the CDR3 is TGCGCCAGCAGCTTGGGGGGAAGAAAAAACACTGAAGCTTTCTTT. It specifies CASSLGGRKNTEAFF.

The V and J genes are TRBV7-6 and TRBJ1-1; no clear D gene. The CDR3 extends over 13 amino acids. V lost 1 base to trimming and J lost 4 bases, with 7 bases between them. Germline lookup yields CDR1 SGHVS and CDR2 FNYEAQ. The CDR3 nucleotides read TGTGCCAGCAGCTTAGGATCGGGCACTGAAGCTTTCTTT. This gives the protein CASSLGSGTEAFF. The full variable domain, with the rest looked up from reference TRBV7-6 and TRBJ1-1, is GAGVSQSPRYKVTKRGQDVALRCDPISGHVSLYWYRQALGQGPEFLTYFNYEAQQDKSGLPNDRFSAERPEGSISTLTIQRTEQRDSAMYRCASSLGSGTEAFFGQGTRLTVV.

This clone has just one count. The chain links TRBV6-1 to TRBJ1-6; D may be TRBD1 (5 bases). The CDR3 contains 15 residues. Germline V gives CDR1 MNHNS, CDR2 SASEGT. V gave up 5 bases and J gave up 8 bases, with 16 bases separating them. The chain's CDR3 is CASSFTGTTDSPLHF. CDR3 coding DNA: TGTGCCAGCAGTTTCACCGGGACCACGGATTCACCCCTCCACTTT.

The rearrangement uses TRBV2 and TRBJ1-2; D remains unclear. Deletions cut 4 bases from V and 2 bases from J, with 8 bases between. Germline V gene sequence: CDR1 SNHLY, CDR2 FYNNEI. This CDR3 has 13 amino acids. The CDR3 sequence: CASSAGINYGYTF. The CDR3 DNA reads as TGTGCCAGCAGTGCGGGAATAAACTATGGCTACACCTTC.

The chain recombines TRBV28 with TRBJ1-5; possibly TRBD1 for D (6 bases). The CDR3 has 14 residues. Trimming left V 6 bases short and J 6 bases short, with 15 bases between. Germline lookup yields CDR1 MDHEN and CDR2 SYDVKM. CDR3: CASSPGGGAQPQHF. The CDR3 DNA reads TGTGCCAGCAGCCCCGGTGGGGGGGCTCAGCCCCAGCATTTT.

The sample holds a few counts of this clone. The rearrangement uses TRBV6-6 and TRBJ1-1; maybe TRBD1 (5 bases). This CDR3 contains 16 residues. The ends were cut back, 0 bases at V and 5 bases at J, with 16 bases in the middle. Per the germline V gene, CDR1 is MNHNY and CDR2 is SVGAGI (reference sequence). CDR3: CASSYSKGPGGTEAFF. The CDR3 DNA sequence: TGTGCCAGCAGTTACTCGAAAGGGCCCGGGGGGACTGAAGCTTTCTTT.

The rearrangement joins TRBV6-1 to TRBJ2-2, with D possibly TRBD1 on 6 matching bases. Trimming left V 6 bases short and J 2 bases short, with 13 bases between. The CDR3 extends over 15 amino acids. The germline V gene encodes CDR1 MNHNS and CDR2 SASEGT. The CDR3: CASRPDRPNTGELFF. In nucleotides, the CDR3 is TGTGCCAGCAGGCCGGACAGACCAAACACCGGGGAGCTGTTTTTT.

The chain is built from TRBV19 and TRBJ1-1; D is possibly TRBD1 (5 bases). This CDR3 is 14 amino acids long. The V and J ends lost 2 bases and 6 bases respectively, with 13 bases between them. Per germline, CDR1 LNHDA and CDR2 SQIVND (reference sequence). In nucleotides, the CDR3 is TGTGCCAGTAGTATAAAGGTCGGGGCACCTGAAGCTTTCTTT. It translates to CASSIKVGAPEAFF.

The chain joins TRBV28 to TRBJ1-1, with a weak D call TRBD1 (5 bases). Germline values: CDR1 MDHEN, CDR2 SYDVKM. The germline V and J ends were trimmed by 8 bases and 3 bases, with 13 bases remaining between them. The CDR3 loop spans 13 amino acids. The CDR3, as DNA: TGTGCCAGCGCCCCAGGGATTTACACTGAAGCTTTCTTT. Its protein product is CASAPGIYTEAFF.

V is TRBV5-4 and J is TRBJ1-6, with a tentative D call TRBD1 (6 bases). Trimming removed 4 bases at V and 8 bases at J, with 13 bases between. The CDR3 has 14 amino acids. Germline V CDR1 and CDR2: SGHNT, YYREEE (reference sequence). CDR3 loop: CASSRTGAHSPLHF. The CDR3 nucleotides are TGTGCCAGCAGCCGAACGGGGGCGCATTCACCCCTCCACTTT.

This clone was seen just once. The V call is TRBV6-1, the J call TRBJ1-6; no reliable D call. Per germline, CDR1 MNHNS and CDR2 SASEGT. Trimming removed 5 bases from V and 7 bases from J, with 15 bases in between. CDR3 size: 15 residues. CDR3 amino acids: CASSLEVMWNSPLHF. In nucleotides, the CDR3 is TGTGCCAGCAGTTTGGAGGTTATGTGGAATTCACCCCTCCACTTT.

The V gene is TRBV19, the J gene TRBJ2-6; TRBD1 aligns across 7 bases. The V and J ends lost 8 bases and 4 bases, in that order; junction bases with no gene match: 8. Germline V lookup: CDR1 LNHDA, CDR2 SQIVND (reference sequence). The CDR3 runs 15 residues. The CDR3: CASQGTDAGANVLTF. CDR3 in DNA: TGTGCCAGTCAGGGGACAGATGCCGGGGCCAACGTCCTGACTTTC.

The chain combines TRBV7-2 with TRBJ2-5, with TRBD1 as a possible D gene (5 bases). Trimming removed 5 bases from V and 2 bases from J, with 15 bases in between. Germline lookup yields CDR1 SGHTA and CDR2 FQGNSA. CDR3 length equals 15 residues. The CDR3 sequence: CASSTSRVGQETQYF. The DNA for the CDR3 is TGTGCCAGCAGCACCAGCAGGGTAGGGCAAGAGACCCAGTACTTC. Full variable domain (missing parts from reference TRBV7-2 and TRBJ2-5): GAGVSQSPSNKVTEKGKDVELRCDPISGHTALYWYRQSLGQGLEFLIYFQGNSAPDKSGLPSDRFSAERTGGSVSTLTIQRTQQEDSAVYLCASSTSRVGQETQYFGPGTRLLVL.

This chain links TRBV5-1 with TRBJ2-7; D is unresolved. Looked up from germline, CDR1 is SGHRS and CDR2 is YFSETQ. CDR3 length equals 13 residues. Trimming cost V 0 bases and J 0 bases, with 4 bases left between them. CDR3 in DNA: TGCGCCAGCAGCTTGGACACCTCCTACGAGCAGTACTTC. This encodes CASSLDTSYEQYF.

This chain uses TRBV28 with TRBJ2-3; TRBD2 agrees at 7 bases. The J segment lost 4 bases and the V segment lost 2 bases, leaving 6 bases of the junction unmatched. This CDR3 has 15 amino acids. Per the germline V gene, CDR1 is MDHEN and CDR2 is SYDVKM. The CDR3 protein is CASSLPRLAADTQYF. In nucleotides, the CDR3 is TGTGCCAGCAGTTTACCTAGACTAGCAGCAGATACGCAGTATTTT.

The gene calls are TRBV19 and TRBJ1-1; D is unclear. Trimming cost V 5 bases and J 6 bases, with 16 bases left between them. This CDR3 is built from 14 residues. CDR1 and CDR2 (germline): LNHDA, SQIVND (reference sequence). This chain's CDR3 is CASSPRVSSPEAFF. The CDR3 DNA reads as TGTGCCAGTAGTCCCCGAGTGTCTTCCCCTGAAGCTTTCTTT.

The V and J genes are TRBV19 and TRBJ1-4; D might be TRBD1 (5 bases). The CDR3 length is 15 residues. Germline V gives CDR1 LNHDA, CDR2 SQIVND (reference sequence). Trimming cost V 2 bases and J 8 bases, with 15 bases left between them. CDR3 region: CASSIRSRVQEKLFF. The CDR3 coding sequence is TGTGCCAGTAGTATACGAAGCAGGGTGCAAGAAAAACTGTTTTTT.

This sequence joins TRBV11-3 and TRBJ2-5; TRBD2 aligns across 8 bases. Trimming took 2 bases from V and 5 from J; bases not matched to a gene: 7. This CDR3 has 15 residues. Per the germline V gene, CDR1 is SGHNT and CDR2 is YENEEA. CDR3 DNA: TGTGCCAGCAGCTTAAACCCGACTAGCGAGGAGACCCAGTACTTC. This sequence encodes CASSLNPTSEETQYF.

CDR3 protein: CASSTRDSTDTQYF. CDR3 in DNA: TGTGCCAGCAGCACCCGGGACTCCACAGATACGCAGTATTTT. The genes are TRBV9 and TRBJ2-3; a weak D match, TRBD2 (6 bases). V shed 4 bases and J shed 2 bases, with 11 bases lying between them. Germline loops: CDR1 SGDLS, CDR2 YYNGEE. CDR3 size: 14 residues.

This chain joins TRBV27 and TRBJ2-5, with 9 positions matching TRBD2. Germline loops: CDR1 MNHEY, CDR2 SMNVEV (reference sequence). This CDR3 comprises 15 residues. After removal of 4 bases from V and 7 bases from J, the junction contained 10 bases not matched to a gene. CDR3 loop: CASSSPAGGVGTQYF. CDR3 DNA: TGTGCCAGCAGTTCCCCAGCGGGGGGAGTCGGGACCCAGTACTTC.

CDR3 amino acids: CASSRTSRNTGELFF. The CDR3 region has the DNA TGTGCCAGCAGCCGGACTTCTAGGAACACCGGGGAGCTGTTTTTT. The rearrangement joins TRBV28 to TRBJ2-2; tentative D call: TRBD2 (5 bases). Looked up from germline, CDR1 is MDHEN and CDR2 is SYDVKM. This CDR3 has 15 amino acids. Trimming shortened V by 6 bases and J by 1 base, and 12 bases separated the two germline ends.

The V call is TRBV29-1, the J call TRBJ2-5; 8 bases fit TRBD1. The CDR3 has 13 amino acids. Germline trimming cut 0 bases from V and 13 bases from J; bases unmatched to any gene: 10. The germline V gene encodes CDR1 SQVTM and CDR2 ANQGSEA. The CDR3 sequence is CSVEEVPRDRPYF. Written as DNA, the CDR3 is TGCAGCGTTGAAGAGGTCCCCCGGGACAGGCCGTACTTC. Full variable domain (outside the CDR3, taken from reference TRBV29-1 and TRBJ2-5): SAVISQKPSRDICQRGTSLTIQCQVDSQVTMMFWYRQQPGQSLTLIATANQGSEATYESGFVIDKFPISRPNLTFSTLTVSNMSPEDSSIYLCSVEEVPRDRPYFGPGTRLLVL.

The chain couples TRBV9 to TRBJ2-1, with 12 bases aligning to TRBD2. CDR1 and CDR2 from the germline V gene are SGDLS and YYNGEE. The CDR3 sequence is 16 residues long. V dropped 0 bases and J dropped 4; count of bases not matched to a gene: 2. CDR3 sequence: CASSVDLAGGYNEQFF. Written as DNA, the CDR3 is TGTGCCAGCAGCGTAGATCTAGCGGGGGGGTACAATGAGCAGTTCTTC.

The chain recombines TRBV5-4 with TRBJ2-7; D not resolved. Trimming took 5 bases from V and 0 from J, leaving 9 bases between them. The germline V gene encodes CDR1 SGHNT and CDR2 YYREEE (reference sequence). This CDR3 has 13 residues. CDR3 protein: CASRNTGSYEQYF. CDR3 nucleotide sequence: TGTGCCAGCAGGAACACCGGCTCCTACGAGCAGTACTTC.